This T cell receptor beta chain was captured in a study of blood T cell repertoires in COVID-19. Overall study: The cDNA or gDNA used as material had been derived from T cells, B-cell-depleted T cells, or PBMCs.

Participant-reported clinical history was the basis for cohort assignment. Cohort 3 donors counted as recovered after two negative PCRs, clearance, or resolved symptoms. Per the study methods: Amplification of reference gene primers provided the estimated nucleated cell counts. The assay was immunoSEQ multiplex PCR, and TCRdb's table has in-frame clones only and misses some. Clone size and the V and J calls come from that table; the DNA yielded D and trimming. The sample lists 200,000 to 250,000 clones, nearly 90% seen once, with under 14% in the top ten. Deletions cut 2 bases from V and 8 bases from J, with 9 bases between. The CDR3 consists of 12 residues.

Sequences were obtained from PBMCs or T cells enriched from blood (not recorded which). V is TRBV12-3 or TRBV12-4 and J is TRBJ1-2; D not certain. The receptor's source is a man aged 25 to 45 who had recovered from COVID-19. The CDR3 spells CASSLRTHGYTF. The CDR3 nucleotides are TGTGCCAGCAGTTTAAGAACACACGGCTACACCTTC.